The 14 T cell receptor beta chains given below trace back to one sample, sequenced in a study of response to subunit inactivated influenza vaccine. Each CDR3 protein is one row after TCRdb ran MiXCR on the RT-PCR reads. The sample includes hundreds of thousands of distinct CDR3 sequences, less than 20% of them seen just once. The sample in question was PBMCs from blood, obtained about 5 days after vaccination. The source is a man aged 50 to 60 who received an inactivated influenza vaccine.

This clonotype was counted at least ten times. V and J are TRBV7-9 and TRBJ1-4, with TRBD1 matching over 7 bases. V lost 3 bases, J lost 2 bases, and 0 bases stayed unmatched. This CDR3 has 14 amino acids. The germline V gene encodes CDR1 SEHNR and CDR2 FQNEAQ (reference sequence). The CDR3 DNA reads TGTGCCAGCAGCTTGACAGGGACTAATGAAAAACTGTTTTTT. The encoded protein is CASSLTGTNEKLFF. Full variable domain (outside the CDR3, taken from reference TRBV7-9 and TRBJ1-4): DTGVSQNPRHKITKRGQNVTFRCDPISEHNRLYWYRQTLGQGPEFLTYFQNEAQLEKSRLLSDRFSAERPKGSFSTLEIQRTEQGDSAMYLCASSLTGTNEKLFFGSGTQLSVL.

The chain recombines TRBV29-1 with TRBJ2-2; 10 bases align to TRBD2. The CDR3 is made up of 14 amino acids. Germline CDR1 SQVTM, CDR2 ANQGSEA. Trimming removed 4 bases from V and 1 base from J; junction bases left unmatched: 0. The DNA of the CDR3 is TGCAGCGTTGGGACTAGCGGGAACACCGGGGAGCTGTTTTTT. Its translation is CSVGTSGNTGELFF.

The DNA for the CDR3 is TGTGCCAGACTACAGCTGAACACTGAAGCTTTCTTT. It codes for CARLQLNTEAFF. This rearrangement joins TRBV21-1 to TRBJ1-1. TRBV21-1 is marked as a pseudogene. This CDR3 is built from 12 residues.

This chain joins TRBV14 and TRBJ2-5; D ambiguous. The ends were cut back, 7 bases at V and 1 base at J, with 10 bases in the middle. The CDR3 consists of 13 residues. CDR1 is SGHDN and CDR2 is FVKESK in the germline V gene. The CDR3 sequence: CASKRTSQETQYF. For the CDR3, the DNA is TGTGCCAGCAAACGCACCTCCCAAGAGACCCAGTACTTC.

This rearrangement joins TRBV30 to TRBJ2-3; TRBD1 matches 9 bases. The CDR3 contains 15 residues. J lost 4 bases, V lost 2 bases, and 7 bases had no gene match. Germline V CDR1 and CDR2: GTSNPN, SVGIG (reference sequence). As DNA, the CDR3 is TGTGCCTGGAGTCCCGGACAGGGGTGGGCAGATACGCAGTATTTT. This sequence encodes CAWSPGQGWADTQYF.

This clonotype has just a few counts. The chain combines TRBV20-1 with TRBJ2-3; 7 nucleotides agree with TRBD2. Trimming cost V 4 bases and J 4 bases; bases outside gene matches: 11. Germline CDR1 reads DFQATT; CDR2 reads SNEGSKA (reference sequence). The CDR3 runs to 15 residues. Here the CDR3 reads CSANEGGRRPDTQYF. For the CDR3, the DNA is TGCAGTGCTAACGAGGGCGGGAGAAGGCCAGATACGCAGTATTTT.

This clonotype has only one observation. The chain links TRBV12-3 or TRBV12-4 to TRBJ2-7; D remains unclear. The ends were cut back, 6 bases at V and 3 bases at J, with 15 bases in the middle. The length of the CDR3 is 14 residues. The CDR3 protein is CASSSPGTIYEQYF. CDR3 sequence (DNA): TGTGCCAGCAGCTCCCCCGGTACAATCTACGAGCAGTACTTC.

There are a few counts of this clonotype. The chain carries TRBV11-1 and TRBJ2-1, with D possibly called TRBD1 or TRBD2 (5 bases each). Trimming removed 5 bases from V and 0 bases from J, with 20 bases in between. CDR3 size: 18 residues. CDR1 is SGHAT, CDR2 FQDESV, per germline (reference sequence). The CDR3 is CASSPEPGPRGSYNEQFF. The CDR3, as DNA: TGTGCCAGCAGCCCCGAACCGGGGCCGAGGGGCTCCTACAATGAGCAGTTCTTC.

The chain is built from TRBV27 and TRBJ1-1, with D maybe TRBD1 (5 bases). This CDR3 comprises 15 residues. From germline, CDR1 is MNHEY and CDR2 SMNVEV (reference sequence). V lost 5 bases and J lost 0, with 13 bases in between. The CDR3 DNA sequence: TGTGCCAGCAGTCTCTCGGGACCCGTGAACACTGAAGCTTTCTTT. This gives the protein CASSLSGPVNTEAFF.

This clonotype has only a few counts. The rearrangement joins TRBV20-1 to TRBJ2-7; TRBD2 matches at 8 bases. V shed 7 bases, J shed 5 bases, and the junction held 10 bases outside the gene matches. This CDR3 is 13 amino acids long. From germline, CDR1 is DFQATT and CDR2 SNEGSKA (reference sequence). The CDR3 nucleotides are TGCAGTGGGGGGGGACTAGGTTTTAACGAGCAGTACTTC. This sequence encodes CSGGGLGFNEQYF.

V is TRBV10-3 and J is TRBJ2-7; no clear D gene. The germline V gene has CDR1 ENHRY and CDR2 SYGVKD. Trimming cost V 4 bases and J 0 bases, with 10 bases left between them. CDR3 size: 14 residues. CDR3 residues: CAISADVLSYEQYF. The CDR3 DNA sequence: TGTGCCATCAGTGCGGACGTACTCTCCTACGAGCAGTACTTC.

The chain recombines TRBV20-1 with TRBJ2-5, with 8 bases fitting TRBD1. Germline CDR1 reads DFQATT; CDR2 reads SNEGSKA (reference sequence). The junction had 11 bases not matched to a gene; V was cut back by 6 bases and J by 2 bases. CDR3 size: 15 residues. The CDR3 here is CSATPGQGAQETQYF. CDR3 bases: TGCAGTGCCACCCCGGGGCAGGGGGCTCAAGAGACCCAGTACTTC.

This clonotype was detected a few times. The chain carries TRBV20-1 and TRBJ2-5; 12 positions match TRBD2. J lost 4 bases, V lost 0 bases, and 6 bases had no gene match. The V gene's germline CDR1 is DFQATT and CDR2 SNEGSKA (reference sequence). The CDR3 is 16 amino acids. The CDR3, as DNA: TGCAGTGCTAGAGATGGACTAGCGGGGTACAGAGAGACCCAGTACTTC. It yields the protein CSARDGLAGYRETQYF.

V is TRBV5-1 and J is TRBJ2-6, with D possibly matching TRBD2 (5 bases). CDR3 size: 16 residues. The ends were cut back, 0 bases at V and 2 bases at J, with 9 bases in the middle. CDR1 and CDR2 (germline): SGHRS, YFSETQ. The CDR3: CASSLVGRAGANVLTF. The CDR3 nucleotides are TGCGCCAGCAGCTTGGTTGGGCGGGCTGGGGCCAACGTCCTGACTTTC.